The rows below give T cell receptor beta chains drawn from one sample of a study of blood T cells in healthy people across ages. TCRdb processed the 5' RACE reads anew with MiXCR; each CDR3 protein has one entry. The sample carries 1.5 million to 2 million distinct CDR3 sequences, about 35% recorded once. The sample consisted of blood. The source is a woman aged 25 to 45 in good health. CDR3s leave out the opening cysteine and the closing phenylalanine or tryptophan. Each record gives: J gene, CDR3 length, V gene, CDR3 protein.

>TRBJ1-1|13|TRBV18
ASSAGTGGNTEAF
>TRBJ2-1|11|TRBV27
ASSPTVEDEQF
>TRBJ2-1|13|TRBV12-3/TRBV12-4
ASAYPNRALNEQF
>TRBJ1-1|12|TRBV20-1
SARDFHVNTEAF
>TRBJ1-3|14|TRBV20-1
SAQGTGLSSGNTIY
>TRBJ1-6|11|TRBV14
ASSQQYNSPLH
>TRBJ1-2|10|TRBV5-1
ASSLAGGGYT
>TRBJ2-3|13|TRBV5-1
ASSLKGTSADTQY
>TRBJ2-5|14|TRBV4-1
ASSQNGGLHRETQY
>TRBJ2-3|11|TRBV6-5
ASSWGDTDTQY
>TRBJ2-3|15|TRBV28
ASSQPSGRAGTDTQY
>TRBJ2-7|10|TRBV6-5
ASGTHSNEQY
>TRBJ1-1|9|TRBV11-2
ASSLARETF
>TRBJ2-1|16|TRBV15
ATSREGLAGEGWDEQF
>TRBJ2-1|16|TRBV6-2/TRBV6-3
ASSGMGLLAGLVNEQF
>TRBJ1-1|14|TRBV29-1
SVGPRLGERDTEAF
>TRBJ2-1|11|TRBV12-3/TRBV12-4
ASSLTDLNEQF
>TRBJ2-7|12|TRBV20-1
SASIGTRNYEQY
>TRBJ1-2|10|TRBV5-1
ASVPRFYGYT
>TRBJ1-2|11|TRBV10-3
AIGGTSSGGYT
>TRBJ1-1|12|TRBV30
AWSPGPQNTEAF
>TRBJ2-5|16|TRBV4-2
ASSQGRASGGAEETQY
>TRBJ2-2|11|TRBV29-1
SVGDRRTGELF
>TRBJ1-6|11|TRBV6-5
ASSTGGNSPLH
>TRBJ1-1|13|TRBV5-1
ASSLADDKGTEAF
>TRBJ2-1|13|TRBV4-2
ASSRTLSSYNEQF
>TRBJ2-3|15|TRBV28
ASSLTGGGTLTDTQY
>TRBJ1-6|14|TRBV12-3/TRBV12-4
ASSLFWSSYNSPLH
>TRBJ1-4|11|TRBV9
ASSVEAVGGLF
>TRBJ1-1|11|TRBV5-1
ASTPTNGPEAF
>TRBJ2-7|11|TRBV4-2
ASSQDLYLEQY
>NA|12|TRBV20-1
SAPFEDLNYEQY
>TRBJ1-2|12|TRBV4-1
ASSQVEGVGGYT
>TRBJ2-1|12|TRBV30
AWSGGRSGWEQF
>TRBJ2-7|12|TRBV5-5
ASSWVSGSGEQY
>TRBJ1-1|11|TRBV27
ASLRQANTEAF
>TRBJ2-5|11|TRBV10-3
AISESGGETQY
>TRBJ2-3|13|TRBV6-1
ASSFGTSGINTQY
>TRBJ2-7|12|TRBV29-1
SVSLAGRDYEQY
>TRBJ2-5|11|TRBV27
ASTPSSWREQY
>TRBJ1-5|17|TRBV29-1
SVEDKSGAVKINIQPQH
>TRBJ2-1|14|TRBV25-1
ASSPHSGSSYNEQF
>TRBJ2-7|12|TRBV7-9
ASSLTGQTYEQY
>TRBJ2-3|15|TRBV5-6
ASSGEGAGKTTDTQY
>TRBJ2-1|12|TRBV9
ASSARGAINEQF
>TRBJ2-3|12|TRBV6-5
ASSYSSLAGTQY
>TRBJ2-3|14|TRBV10-1
ASSESSSGSGDTQY
>TRBJ2-7|13|TRBV28
ASSSEAGGHYEQY
>TRBJ1-1|13|TRBV3-1
ASSQMGRPGPEAF
>TRBJ1-1|12|TRBV5-1
ASSVDDTYTEAF
>TRBJ2-1|12|TRBV6-1
ASTQGPGSVEQF
>TRBJ2-7|17|TRBV20-1
SARDISGTSGGISYEQY
>TRBJ2-2|14|TRBV20-1
SASGLAFVNTGELF